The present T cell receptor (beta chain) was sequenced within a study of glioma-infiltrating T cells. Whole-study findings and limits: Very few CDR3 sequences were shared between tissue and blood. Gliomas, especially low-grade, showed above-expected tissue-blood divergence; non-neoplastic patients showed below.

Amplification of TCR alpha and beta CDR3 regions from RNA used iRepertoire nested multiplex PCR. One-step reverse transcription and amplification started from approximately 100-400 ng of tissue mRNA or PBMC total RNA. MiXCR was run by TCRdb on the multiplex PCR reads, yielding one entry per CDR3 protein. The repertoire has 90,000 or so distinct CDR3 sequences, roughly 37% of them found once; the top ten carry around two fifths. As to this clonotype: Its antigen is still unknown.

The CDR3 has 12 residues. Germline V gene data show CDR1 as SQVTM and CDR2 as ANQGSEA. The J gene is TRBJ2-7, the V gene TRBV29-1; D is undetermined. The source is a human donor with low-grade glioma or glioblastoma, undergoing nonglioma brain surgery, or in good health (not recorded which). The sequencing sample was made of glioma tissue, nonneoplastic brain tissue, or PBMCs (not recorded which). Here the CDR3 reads CIVSQSAYEQYF. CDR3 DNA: TGCATCGTCTCGCAGTCAGCCTACGAGCAGTACTTC.